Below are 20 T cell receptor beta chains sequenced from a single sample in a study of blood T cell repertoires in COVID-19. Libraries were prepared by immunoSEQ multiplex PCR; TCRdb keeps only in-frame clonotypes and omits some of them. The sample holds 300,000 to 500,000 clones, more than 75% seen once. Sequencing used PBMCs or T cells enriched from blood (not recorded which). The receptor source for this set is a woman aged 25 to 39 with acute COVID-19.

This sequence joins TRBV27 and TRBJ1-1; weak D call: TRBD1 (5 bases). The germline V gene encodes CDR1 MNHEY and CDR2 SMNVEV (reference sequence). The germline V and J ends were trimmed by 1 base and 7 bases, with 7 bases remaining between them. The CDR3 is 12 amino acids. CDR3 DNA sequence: TGTGCCAGCAGTTTATGGGGCAGTGAAGCTTTCTTT. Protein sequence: CASSLWGSEAFF.

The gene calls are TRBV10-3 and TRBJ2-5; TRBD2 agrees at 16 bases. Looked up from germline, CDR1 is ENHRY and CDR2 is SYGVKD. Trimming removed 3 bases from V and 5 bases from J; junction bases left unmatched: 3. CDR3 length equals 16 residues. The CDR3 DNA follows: TGTGCCATCAGTGACCCGGGACTAGCGGGGGGGGAGACCCAGTACTTC. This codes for CAISDPGLAGGETQYF.

The CDR3: CASSVGDRRTPVTQYF. CDR3 DNA: TGTGCCAGCAGCGTAGGCGATAGGAGGACCCCCGTTACGCAGTATTTT. The chain uses TRBV9 and TRBJ2-3; tentatively, D is TRBD2 (5 bases). CDR3 length: 16 residues. Germline V lookup: CDR1 SGDLS, CDR2 YYNGEE. V lost 0 bases and J lost 8, with 19 bases in between.

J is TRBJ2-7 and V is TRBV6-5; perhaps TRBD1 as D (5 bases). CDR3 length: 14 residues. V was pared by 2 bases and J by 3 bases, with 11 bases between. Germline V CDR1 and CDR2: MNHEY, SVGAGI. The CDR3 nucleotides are TGTGCCAGCAGTTACGGGCAGGGTGTCTACGAGCAGTACTTC. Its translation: CASSYGQGVYEQYF.

The CDR3 sequence: CASKAQLNEQFF. The CDR3 nucleotides read TGTGCCAGCAAGGCACAGCTCAATGAGCAGTTCTTC. V gene TRBV2 combines with J gene TRBJ2-1; D remains unclear. The CDR3 is made up of 12 amino acids. Trimming cost V 7 bases and J 6 bases, with 10 bases left between them. Germline V gives CDR1 SNHLY, CDR2 FYNNEI.

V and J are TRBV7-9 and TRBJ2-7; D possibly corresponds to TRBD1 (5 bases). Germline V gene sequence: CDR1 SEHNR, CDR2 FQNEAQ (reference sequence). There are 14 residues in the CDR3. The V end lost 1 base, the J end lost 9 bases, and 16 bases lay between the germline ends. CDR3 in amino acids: CASSLDMTARVQYF. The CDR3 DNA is TGTGCCAGCAGCTTAGATATGACAGCACGAGTGCAGTACTTC.

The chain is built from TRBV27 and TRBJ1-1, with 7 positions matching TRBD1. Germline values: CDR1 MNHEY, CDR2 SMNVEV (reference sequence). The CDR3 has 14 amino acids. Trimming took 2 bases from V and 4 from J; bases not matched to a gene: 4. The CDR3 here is CASSLNRGATEAFF. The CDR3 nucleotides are TGTGCCAGCAGTTTAAACAGGGGTGCCACTGAAGCTTTCTTT.

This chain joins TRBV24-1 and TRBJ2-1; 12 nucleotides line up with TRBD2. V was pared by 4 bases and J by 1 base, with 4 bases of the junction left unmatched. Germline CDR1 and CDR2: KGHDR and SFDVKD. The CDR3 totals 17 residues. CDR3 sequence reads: CATSDSTSGGSYNEQFF. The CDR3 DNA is TGTGCCACCAGTGACTCGACTAGCGGGGGTTCCTACAATGAGCAGTTCTTC.

The CDR3 DNA reads TGTGCCAGCAGTTCGACGACAGGGGGTGTGTACTTC. This encodes CASSSTTGGVYF. This chain connects TRBV12-3 or TRBV12-4 to TRBJ2-7; 9 positions match TRBD1. The CDR3 covers 12 residues. J was trimmed by 12 bases and V by 4 bases; bases with no gene match: 7.

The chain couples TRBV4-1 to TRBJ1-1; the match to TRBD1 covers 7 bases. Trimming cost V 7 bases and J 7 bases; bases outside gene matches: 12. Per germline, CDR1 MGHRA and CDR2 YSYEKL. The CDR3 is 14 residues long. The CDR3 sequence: CASMPNRGNNEAFF. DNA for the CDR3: TGCGCCAGCATGCCAAACAGGGGTAATAATGAAGCTTTCTTT.

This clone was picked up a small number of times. In DNA, the CDR3 is TGTGCCAGCAGTCGCAGCGGGGGATCCTACGAGCAGTACTTC. This codes for CASSRSGGSYEQYF. The V and J genes are TRBV6-5 and TRBJ2-7; TRBD2 aligns across 8 bases. The CDR3 is made up of 14 amino acids. Germline CDR1 reads MNHEY; CDR2 reads SVGAGI. J lost 1 base, V lost 5 bases, and 4 bases had no gene match.

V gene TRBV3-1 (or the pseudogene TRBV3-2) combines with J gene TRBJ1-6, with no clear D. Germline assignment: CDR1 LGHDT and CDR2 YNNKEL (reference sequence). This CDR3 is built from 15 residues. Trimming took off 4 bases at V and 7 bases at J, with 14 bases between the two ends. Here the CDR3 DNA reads TGTGCCAGCAGCCCGGAGGGTGGGAACAATTCACCCCTCCACTTT. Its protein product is CASSPEGGNNSPLHF.

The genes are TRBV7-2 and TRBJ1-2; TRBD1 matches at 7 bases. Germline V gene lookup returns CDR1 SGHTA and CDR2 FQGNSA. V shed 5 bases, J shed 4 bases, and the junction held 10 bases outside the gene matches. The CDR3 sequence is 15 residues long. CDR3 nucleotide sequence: TGTGCCAGCAGCCCAGACCCCGGGACAGTCTATGGCTACACCTTC. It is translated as CASSPDPGTVYGYTF. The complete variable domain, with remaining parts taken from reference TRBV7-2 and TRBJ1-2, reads GAGVSQSPSNKVTEKGKDVELRCDPISGHTALYWYRQSLGQGLEFLIYFQGNSAPDKSGLPSDRFSAERTGGSVSTLTIQRTQQEDSAVYLCASSPDPGTVYGYTFGSGTRLTVV.

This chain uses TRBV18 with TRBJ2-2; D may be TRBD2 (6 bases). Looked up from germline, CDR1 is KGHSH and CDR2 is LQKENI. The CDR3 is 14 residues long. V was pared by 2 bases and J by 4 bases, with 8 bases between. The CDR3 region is CASSPGGTTGELFF. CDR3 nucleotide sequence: TGTGCCAGCTCACCAGGGGGGACCACCGGGGAGCTGTTTTTT.

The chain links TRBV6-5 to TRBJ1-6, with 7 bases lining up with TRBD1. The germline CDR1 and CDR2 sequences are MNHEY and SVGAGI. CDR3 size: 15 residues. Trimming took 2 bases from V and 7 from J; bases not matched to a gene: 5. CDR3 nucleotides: TGTGCCAGCAGTTACCGAAGACAGGGAAATTCACCCCTCCACTTT. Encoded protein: CASSYRRQGNSPLHF.

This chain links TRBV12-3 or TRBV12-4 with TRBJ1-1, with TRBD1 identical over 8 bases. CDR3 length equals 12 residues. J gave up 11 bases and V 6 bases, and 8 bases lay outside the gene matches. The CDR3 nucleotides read TGTGCCAGCAGCCTAGAGACAGGGGCCGCTTTCTTT. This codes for CASSLETGAAFF.

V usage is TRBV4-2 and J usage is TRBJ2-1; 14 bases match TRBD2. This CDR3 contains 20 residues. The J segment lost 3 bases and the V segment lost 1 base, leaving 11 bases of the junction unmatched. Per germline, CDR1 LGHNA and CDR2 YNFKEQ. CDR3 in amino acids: CASSQALTSGGALGYNEQFF. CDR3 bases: TGTGCCAGCAGCCAAGCTCTGACTAGCGGGGGGGCTCTGGGCTACAATGAGCAGTTCTTC.

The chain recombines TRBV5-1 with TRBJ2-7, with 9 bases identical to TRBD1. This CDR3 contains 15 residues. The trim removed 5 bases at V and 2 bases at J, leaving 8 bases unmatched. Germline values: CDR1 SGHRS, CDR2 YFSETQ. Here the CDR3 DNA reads TGCGCCAGCAGTCCCGGGACAGGGATGACCTACGAGCAGTACTTC. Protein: CASSPGTGMTYEQYF.

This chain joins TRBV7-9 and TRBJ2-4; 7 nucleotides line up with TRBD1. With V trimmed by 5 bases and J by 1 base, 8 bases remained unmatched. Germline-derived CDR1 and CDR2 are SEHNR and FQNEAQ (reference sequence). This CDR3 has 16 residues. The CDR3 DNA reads TGTGCCAGCAGCGCCGACGAGGGACAGGCCAAAAACATTCAGTACTTC. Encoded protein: CASSADEGQAKNIQYF.

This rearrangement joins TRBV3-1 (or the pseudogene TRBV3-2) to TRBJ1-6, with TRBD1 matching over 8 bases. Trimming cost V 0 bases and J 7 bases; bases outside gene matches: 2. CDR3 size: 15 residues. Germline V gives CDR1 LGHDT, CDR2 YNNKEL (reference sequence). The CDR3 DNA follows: TGTGCCAGCAGCCAAGATAACAGGGGGAATTCACCCCTCCACTTT. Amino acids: CASSQDNRGNSPLHF.